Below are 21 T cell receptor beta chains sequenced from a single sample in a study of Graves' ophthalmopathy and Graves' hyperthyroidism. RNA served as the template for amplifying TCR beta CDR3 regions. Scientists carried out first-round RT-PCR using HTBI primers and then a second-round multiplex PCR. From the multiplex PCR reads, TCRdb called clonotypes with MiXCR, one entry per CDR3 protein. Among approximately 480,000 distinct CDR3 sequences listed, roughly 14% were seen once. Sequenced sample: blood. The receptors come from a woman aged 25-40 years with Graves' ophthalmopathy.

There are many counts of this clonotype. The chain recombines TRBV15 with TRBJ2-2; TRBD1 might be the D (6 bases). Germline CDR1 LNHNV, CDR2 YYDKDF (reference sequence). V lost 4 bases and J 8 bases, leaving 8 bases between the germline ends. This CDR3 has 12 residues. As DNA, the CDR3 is TGTGCCACCAGCAAAGGACAGGGGGAGCTGTTTTTT. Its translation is CATSKGQGELFF. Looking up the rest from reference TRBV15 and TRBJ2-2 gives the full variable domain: DAMVIQNPRYQVTQFGKPVTLSCSQTLNHNVMYWYQQKSSQAPKLLFHYYDKDFNNEADTPDNFQSRRPNTSFCFLDIRSPGLGDTAMYLCATSKGQGELFFGEGSRLTVL.

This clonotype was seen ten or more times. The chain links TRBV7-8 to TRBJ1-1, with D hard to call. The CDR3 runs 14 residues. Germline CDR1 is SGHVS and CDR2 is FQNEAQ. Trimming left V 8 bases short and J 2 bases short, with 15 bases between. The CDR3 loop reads CASGPSRGNTEAFF. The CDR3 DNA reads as TGTGCCAGCGGCCCCTCGCGGGGAAACACTGAAGCTTTCTTT. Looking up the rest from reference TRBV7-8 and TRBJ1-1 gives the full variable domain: GAGVSQSPRYKVAKRGQDVALRCDPISGHVSLFWYQQALGQGPEFLTYFQNEAQLDKSGLPSDRFFAERPEGSVSTLKIQRTQQEDSAVYLCASGPSRGNTEAFFGQGTRLTVV.

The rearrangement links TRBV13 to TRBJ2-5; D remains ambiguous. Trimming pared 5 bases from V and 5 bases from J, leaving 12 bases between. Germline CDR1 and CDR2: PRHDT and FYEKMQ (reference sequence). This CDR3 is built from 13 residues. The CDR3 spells CASSAQLRETQYF. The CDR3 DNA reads TGTGCCAGCAGCGCGCAACTGCGGGAGACCCAGTACTTC.

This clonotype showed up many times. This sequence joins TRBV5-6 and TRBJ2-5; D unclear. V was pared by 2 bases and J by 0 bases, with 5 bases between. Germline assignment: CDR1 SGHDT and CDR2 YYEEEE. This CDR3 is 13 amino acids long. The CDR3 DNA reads TGTGCCAGCAGCTTCTCGTACCAAGAGACCCAGTACTTC. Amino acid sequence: CASSFSYQETQYF.

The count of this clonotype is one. As DNA, the CDR3 is TGTGCCAGCAGTACCGGACAGACCGCTGAGCAGTACTTC. Its protein product is CASSTGQTAEQYF. The chain carries TRBV6-1 and TRBJ2-7, with D perhaps matching TRBD1 (6 bases). The CDR3 covers 13 residues. Germline-derived CDR1 and CDR2 are MNHNS and SASEGT. Deletions cut 5 bases from V and 7 bases from J, with 15 bases between.

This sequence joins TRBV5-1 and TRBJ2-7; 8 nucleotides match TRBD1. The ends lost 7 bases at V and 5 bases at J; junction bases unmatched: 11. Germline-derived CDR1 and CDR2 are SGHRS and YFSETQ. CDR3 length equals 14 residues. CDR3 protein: CASGPDREFDEQYF. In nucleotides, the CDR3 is TGCGCCAGCGGGCCGGACAGGGAGTTCGACGAGCAGTACTTC.

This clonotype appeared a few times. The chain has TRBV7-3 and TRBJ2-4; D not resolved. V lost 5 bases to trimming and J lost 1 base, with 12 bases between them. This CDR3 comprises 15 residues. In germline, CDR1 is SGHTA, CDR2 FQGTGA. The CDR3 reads CASSPGPAAKNIQYF. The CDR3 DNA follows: TGTGCCAGCAGCCCGGGCCCGGCGGCCAAAAACATTCAGTACTTC.

CDR3 in amino acids: CASRATSGGANTGELFF. In nucleotides, the CDR3 is TGTGCCAGCAGGGCGACTAGCGGGGGGGCGAACACCGGGGAGCTGTTTTTT. V and J are TRBV6-1 and TRBJ2-2, with TRBD2 matching 14 bases. CDR3 size: 17 residues. The ends lost 6 bases at V and 0 bases at J; junction bases unmatched: 3. The germline V gene has CDR1 MNHNS and CDR2 SASEGT.

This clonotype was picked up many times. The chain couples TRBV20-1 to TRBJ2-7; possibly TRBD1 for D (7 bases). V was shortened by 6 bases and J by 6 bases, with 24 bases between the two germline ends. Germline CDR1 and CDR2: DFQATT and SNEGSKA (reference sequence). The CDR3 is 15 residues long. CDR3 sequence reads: CSAPSTGRSSFEQYF. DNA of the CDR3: TGCAGTGCACCCTCGACAGGGAGGTCCTCTTTCGAGCAGTACTTC.

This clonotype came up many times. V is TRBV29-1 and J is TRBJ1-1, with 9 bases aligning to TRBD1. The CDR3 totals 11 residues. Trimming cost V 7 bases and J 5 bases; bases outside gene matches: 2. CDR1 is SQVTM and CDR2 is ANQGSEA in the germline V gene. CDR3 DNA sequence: TGCAGCGGCGGACAGGGGACTGAAGCTTTCTTT. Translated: CSGGQGTEAFF.

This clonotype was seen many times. The CDR3 bases are TGTGCCAGCAGTTTCCTGGGCAGGGGGCTGGAGACCCAGTACTTC. This translates into CASSFLGRGLETQYF. This chain joins TRBV12-3 or TRBV12-4 and TRBJ2-5, with 8 bases that match TRBD1. The trim removed 3 bases at V and 5 bases at J, leaving 8 bases unmatched. This CDR3 is built from 15 residues.

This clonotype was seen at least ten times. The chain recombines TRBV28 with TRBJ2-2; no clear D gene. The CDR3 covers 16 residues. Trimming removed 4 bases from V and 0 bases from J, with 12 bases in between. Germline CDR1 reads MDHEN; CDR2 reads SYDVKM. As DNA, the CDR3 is TGTGCCAGCAGTTCGGGTCACCGGGCGAACACCGGGGAGCTGTTTTTT. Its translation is CASSSGHRANTGELFF.

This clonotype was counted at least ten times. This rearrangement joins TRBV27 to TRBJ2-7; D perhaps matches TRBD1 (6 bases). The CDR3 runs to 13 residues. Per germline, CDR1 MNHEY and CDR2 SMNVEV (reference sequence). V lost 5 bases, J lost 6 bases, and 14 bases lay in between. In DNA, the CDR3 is TGTGCCAGCAGTCAAAATCCAGGGGTCGAGCAGTACTTC. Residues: CASSQNPGVEQYF.

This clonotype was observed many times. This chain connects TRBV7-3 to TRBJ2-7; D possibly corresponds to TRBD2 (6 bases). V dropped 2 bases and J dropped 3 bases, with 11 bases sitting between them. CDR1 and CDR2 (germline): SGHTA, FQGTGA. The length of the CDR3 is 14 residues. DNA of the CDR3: TGTGCCAGCAGCTTAGGGGGACTGAACTACGAGCAGTACTTC. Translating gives CASSLGGLNYEQYF.

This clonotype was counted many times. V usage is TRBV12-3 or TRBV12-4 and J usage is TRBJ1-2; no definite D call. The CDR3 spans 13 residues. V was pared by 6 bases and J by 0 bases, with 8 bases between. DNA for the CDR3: TGTGCCAGCAGGATGGGATCTAACTATGGCTACACCTTC. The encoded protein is CASRMGSNYGYTF.

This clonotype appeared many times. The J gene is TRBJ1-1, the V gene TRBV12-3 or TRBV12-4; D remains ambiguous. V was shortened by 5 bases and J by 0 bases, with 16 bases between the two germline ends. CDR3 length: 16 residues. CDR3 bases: TGTGCCAGCAGTCCCACAGTTTCACCCATGAACACTGAAGCTTTCTTT. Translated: CASSPTVSPMNTEAFF.

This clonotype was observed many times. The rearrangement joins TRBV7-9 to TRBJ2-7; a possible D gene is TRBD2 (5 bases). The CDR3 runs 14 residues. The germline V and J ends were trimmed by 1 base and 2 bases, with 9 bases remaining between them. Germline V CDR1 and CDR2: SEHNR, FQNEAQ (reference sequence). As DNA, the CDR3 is TGTGCCAGCAGCTTAGTAGCGTCTGCCTACGAGCAGTACTTC. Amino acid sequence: CASSLVASAYEQYF.

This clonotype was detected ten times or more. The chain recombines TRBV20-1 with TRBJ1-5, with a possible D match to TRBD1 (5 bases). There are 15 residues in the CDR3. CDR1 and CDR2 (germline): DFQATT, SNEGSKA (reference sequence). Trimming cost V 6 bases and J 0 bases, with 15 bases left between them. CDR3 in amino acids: CSATRTYYSNQPQHF. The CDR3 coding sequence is TGCAGTGCCACAAGGACATATTATAGCAATCAGCCCCAGCATTTT.

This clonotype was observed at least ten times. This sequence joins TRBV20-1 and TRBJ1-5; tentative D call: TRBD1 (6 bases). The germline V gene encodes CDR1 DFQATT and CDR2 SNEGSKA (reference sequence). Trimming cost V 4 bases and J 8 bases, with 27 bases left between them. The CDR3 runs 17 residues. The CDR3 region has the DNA TGCAGTGCTAACTCTAACCCTTTGAGGGGGGCGTCTGAGCCCCAGCATTTT. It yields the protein CSANSNPLRGASEPQHF.

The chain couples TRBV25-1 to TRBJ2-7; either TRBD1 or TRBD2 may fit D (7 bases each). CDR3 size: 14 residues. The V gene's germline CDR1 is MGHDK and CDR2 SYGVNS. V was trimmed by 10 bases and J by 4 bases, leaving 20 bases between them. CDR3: CATKGGGSSYEQYF. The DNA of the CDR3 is TGTGCCACCAAGGGAGGGGGCAGTTCGTACGAGCAGTACTTC.

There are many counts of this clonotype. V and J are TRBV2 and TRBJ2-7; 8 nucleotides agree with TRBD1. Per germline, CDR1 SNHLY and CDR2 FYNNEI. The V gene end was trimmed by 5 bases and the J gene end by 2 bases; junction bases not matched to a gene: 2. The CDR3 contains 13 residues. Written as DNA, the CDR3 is TGTGCCAGCAGTCGCAGGGGGCCCTACGAGCAGTACTTC. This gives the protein CASSRRGPYEQYF.